This passage covers 19 T cell receptor beta chains from one sample sequenced in a study of blood T cell repertoires in COVID-19. Data came from immunoSEQ multiplex PCR; TCRdb stores just in-frame clones and leaves some out. The sample includes 45,000 to 50,000 clones, 82% of them seen just once. The sample taken for sequencing was peripheral blood. These receptors were taken from a man in his forties with acute or convalescent COVID-19.

In its sample, this clone was seen once. The chain recombines TRBV24-1 with TRBJ2-7, with D possibly being TRBD1 (7 bases). The CDR3 has 16 amino acids. V was trimmed by 4 bases and J by 3 bases, leaving 18 bases between them. Germline CDR1 reads KGHDR; CDR2 reads SFDVKD. The CDR3 DNA sequence: TGTGCCACCAGTGAGGGGCGACAGGGAGGCGTCTACGAGCAGTACTTC. Protein sequence: CATSEGRQGGVYEQYF.

V usage is TRBV7-3 and J usage is TRBJ2-3; 12 bases match TRBD2. Looked up from germline, CDR1 is SGHTA and CDR2 is FQGTGA. The CDR3 is 16 residues long. Germline trimming cut 5 bases from V and 1 base from J; bases unmatched to any gene: 4. The CDR3 DNA reads TGTGCCAGCAGCCCTCGACTAGCGGGAGGCACAGATACGCAGTATTTT. Protein sequence: CASSPRLAGGTDTQYF.

The rearrangement uses TRBV24-1 and TRBJ2-1, with TRBD1 matching 12 bases. In germline, CDR1 is KGHDR, CDR2 SFDVKD. The J segment lost 4 bases and the V segment lost 8 bases, leaving 14 bases of the junction unmatched. The CDR3 runs to 18 residues. CDR3 loop: CATNRDRGREVRYNEQFF. CDR3 nucleotides: TGTGCCACCAACCGGGACAGGGGGCGAGAAGTACGGTACAATGAGCAGTTCTTC.

The V gene is TRBV19, the J gene TRBJ1-1, with 10 bases that match TRBD1. Looked up from germline, CDR1 is LNHDA and CDR2 is SQIVND (reference sequence). The CDR3 is made up of 14 amino acids. Trimming removed 5 bases from V and 2 bases from J; junction bases left unmatched: 2. The CDR3 reads CASSWDRGNTEAFF. CDR3 DNA: TGTGCCAGTAGTTGGGACAGGGGCAACACTGAAGCTTTCTTT.

The chain combines TRBV24-1 with TRBJ2-7; 9 bases agree with TRBD2. Germline V gene lookup returns CDR1 KGHDR and CDR2 SFDVKD. V lost 2 bases and J lost 5; bases outside the gene matches: 3. CDR3 length: 14 residues. The CDR3 is CATSDSLAGNEQYF. In DNA, the CDR3 is TGTGCCACCAGTGATTCCCTAGCGGGGAACGAGCAGTACTTC.

This rearrangement joins TRBV24-1 to TRBJ1-3; D unclear. The CDR3 has 13 amino acids. With 5 bases removed from V and 4 bases from J, the gap between germline ends came to 8 bases. Germline loops: CDR1 KGHDR, CDR2 SFDVKD. CDR3 DNA: TGTGCCACCAGTGGGGCGCCGGGAAACACCATATATTTT. The encoded protein is CATSGAPGNTIYF.

There are a few counts of this clone. This CDR3 is CASSDSIANYGYTF. CDR3 nucleotides: TGCGCCAGCAGTGATAGTATCGCTAACTATGGCTACACCTTC. V is TRBV10-2 and J is TRBJ1-2; D unresolved. The V and J ends lost 3 bases and 0 bases respectively, with 8 bases between them. The germline V gene encodes CDR1 WSHSY and CDR2 SAAADI. The CDR3 length is 14 residues.

The chain links TRBV6-6 to TRBJ2-7; D not resolved. The length of the CDR3 is 14 residues. The germline V gene has CDR1 MNHNY and CDR2 SVGAGI (reference sequence). V lost 0 bases to trimming and J lost 0 bases, with 6 bases between them. The CDR3 reads CASSYSRSSYEQYF. The CDR3 nucleotides read TGTGCCAGCAGTTACTCACGGAGCTCCTACGAGCAGTACTTC.

The gene calls are TRBV30 and TRBJ1-2; D not certain. Trimming stripped 2 bases from V and 7 bases from J, with 11 bases between. CDR1 and CDR2 (germline): GTSNPN, SVGIG (reference sequence). This CDR3 comprises 12 residues. The CDR3 region is CAWSTLDIGYTF. Written as DNA, the CDR3 is TGTGCCTGGAGTACGCTTGACATTGGCTACACCTTC.

The V call is TRBV30, the J call TRBJ1-4, with a weak D call TRBD1 (5 bases). V lost 5 bases and J lost 4, with 14 bases in between. Germline V gives CDR1 GTSNPN, CDR2 SVGIG (reference sequence). This CDR3 contains 14 residues. Here the CDR3 DNA reads TGTGCCTGGGGGCCGGGGGGAGGTAATGAAAAACTGTTTTTT. Protein sequence: CAWGPGGGNEKLFF.

DNA for the CDR3: TGTGCCAGCAGCGTACGACTAGGGGAGTTAGGCGGCGAGCAGTACTTC. Protein product: CASSVRLGELGGEQYF. V and J are TRBV11-2 and TRBJ2-7, with a possible D match to TRBD2 (6 bases). The ends were cut back, 5 bases at V and 6 bases at J, with 23 bases in the middle. The germline V gene has CDR1 SGHAT and CDR2 FQNNGV. The CDR3 length is 16 residues.

V and J are TRBV19 and TRBJ1-2; the D gene is possibly TRBD1 (6 bases). The CDR3 contains 14 residues. Trimming removed 9 bases at V and 7 bases at J, with 21 bases between. The V gene's germline CDR1 is LNHDA and CDR2 SQIVND (reference sequence). CDR3 sequence reads: CASATVGGAGGYTF. Written as DNA, the CDR3 is TGTGCCAGCGCCACTGTTGGGGGCGCCGGTGGCTACACCTTC.

This clone was observed once. The V gene is TRBV4-1, the J gene TRBJ2-7, with D perhaps TRBD1 (7 bases). The V end was cut by 4 bases, the J end by 1 base, with 14 bases between. This CDR3 is 15 amino acids long. CDR1 is MGHRA and CDR2 is YSYEKL in the germline V gene. CDR3 sequence (DNA): TGCGCCAGCAGCCTGCGGGACAGCTTTTCCTACGAGCAGTACTTC. Its translation is CASSLRDSFSYEQYF.

The chain recombines TRBV29-1 with TRBJ1-2; 11 bases are shared with TRBD1. Trimming cost V 8 bases and J 5 bases; bases outside gene matches: 7. CDR1 SQVTM and CDR2 ANQGSEA come from the germline V gene. The CDR3 runs 13 residues. The CDR3 sequence is CSTPGTGGYGYTF. CDR3 DNA sequence: TGCAGCACCCCCGGGACAGGGGGTTATGGCTACACCTTC.

The chain joins TRBV5-1 to TRBJ2-1; 11 bases match TRBD2. V lost 0 bases, J lost 7 bases, and 9 bases stayed unmatched. The CDR3 has 17 amino acids. Germline CDR1 SGHRS, CDR2 YFSETQ. The CDR3 sequence is CASSLAPLAGVGNEQFF. In nucleotides, the CDR3 is TGCGCCAGCAGCTTGGCCCCACTAGCGGGGGTAGGGAATGAGCAGTTCTTC.

The chain combines TRBV2 with TRBJ1-1; possibly TRBD1 for D (6 bases). This CDR3 is 13 amino acids long. Germline assignment: CDR1 SNHLY and CDR2 FYNNEI. With 8 bases removed from V and 5 bases from J, the gap between germline ends came to 15 bases. The DNA of the CDR3 is TGTGCCAGCGGGCAGGGGTCGGAAACTGAAGCTTTCTTT. Translation: CASGQGSETEAFF. Full variable domain (outside the CDR3, taken from reference TRBV2 and TRBJ1-1): EPEVTQTPSHQVTQMGQEVILRCVPISNHLYFYWYRQILGQKVEFLVSFYNNEISEKSEIFDDQFSVERPDGSNFTLKIRSTKLEDSAMYFCASGQGSETEAFFGQGTRLTVV.

V gene TRBV5-5 combines with J gene TRBJ2-2; D unresolved. CDR1 is SGHKS, CDR2 YYEKEE, per germline (reference sequence). This CDR3 has 14 residues. Trimming pared 0 bases from V and 5 bases from J, leaving 8 bases between. The CDR3 bases are TGTGCCAGCAGCTTGGTGGAGAGGACCGGGGAGCTGTTTTTT. Its protein is CASSLVERTGELFF.

This clone occurred once. The chain is built from TRBV20-1 and TRBJ2-3, with D unresolved. With 3 bases removed from V and 9 bases from J, the gap between germline ends came to 10 bases. CDR1 and CDR2 from the germline V gene are DFQATT and SNEGSKA (reference sequence). This CDR3 has 11 amino acids. The CDR3 loop reads CSASESRTQYF. The DNA for the CDR3 is TGCAGTGCTAGTGAATCTCGGACGCAGTATTTT.

The CDR3 sequence: CATQPGQGVDAKNIQYF. CDR3 coding DNA: TGTGCCACACAACCGGGACAGGGAGTTGATGCCAAAAACATTCAGTACTTC. The rearrangement joins TRBV19 to TRBJ2-4, with 9 positions matching TRBD1. The CDR3 is made up of 17 amino acids. CDR1 and CDR2 from the germline V gene are LNHDA and SQIVND (reference sequence). V dropped 10 bases and J dropped 1; count of bases not matched to a gene: 14.